This T cell receptor (beta chain) was documented in a study of OX40 agonist ivuxolimab in advanced cancers. About this clone itself: Its antigen is as yet unknown.

Sequenced by immunoSEQ multiplex PCR; TCRdb stores in-frame clones only, minus some. The table includes roughly 75,000 clones, about 88% detected once. Broader study findings: It was not determined which antigens were specifically recognized by the peripheral T cells that had undergone clonal expansion. Fewer expanded clones were found on average in CD4+ than in CD8+ T cells.

This CDR3 contains 15 residues. The ends lost 4 bases at V and 9 bases at J; junction bases unmatched: 8. Germline loops: CDR1 SGDLS, CDR2 YYNGEE. This TCR derives from an adult with an advanced solid tumor such as melanoma, head and neck, liver or kidney cancer. Sample: CD4+ or CD8+ T cells sorted from blood, taken in a trial of the OX40 agonist ivuxolimab. This chain connects TRBV9 to TRBJ2-1; the match to TRBD2 covers 12 bases. CDR3 nucleotides: TGTGCCAGCAGCCCACAGACTAGCGGGAGAGGTGAGCAGTTCTTC. As protein: CASSPQTSGRGEQFF.